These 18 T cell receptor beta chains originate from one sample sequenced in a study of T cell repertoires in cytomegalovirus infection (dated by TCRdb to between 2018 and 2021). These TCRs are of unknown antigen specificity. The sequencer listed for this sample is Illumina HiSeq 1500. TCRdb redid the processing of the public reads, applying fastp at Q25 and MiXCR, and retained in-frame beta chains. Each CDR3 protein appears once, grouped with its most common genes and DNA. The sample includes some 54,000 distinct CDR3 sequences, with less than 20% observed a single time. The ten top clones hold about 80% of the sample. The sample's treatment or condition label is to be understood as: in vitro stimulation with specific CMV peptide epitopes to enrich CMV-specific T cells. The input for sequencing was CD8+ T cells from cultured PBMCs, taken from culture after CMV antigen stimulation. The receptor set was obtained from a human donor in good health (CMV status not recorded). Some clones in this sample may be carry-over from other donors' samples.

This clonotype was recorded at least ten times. DNA for the CDR3: TGTGCCAGCAGCTTATGGGGCGGGGGGGGCACAGATACGCAGTATTTT. Translating gives CASSLWGGGGTDTQYF. The chain joins TRBV7-8 to TRBJ2-3; 9 bases match TRBD2. Germline V gene lookup returns CDR1 SGHVS and CDR2 FQNEAQ. V was pared by 2 bases and J by 1 base, with 4 bases of the junction left unmatched. This CDR3 contains 16 residues.

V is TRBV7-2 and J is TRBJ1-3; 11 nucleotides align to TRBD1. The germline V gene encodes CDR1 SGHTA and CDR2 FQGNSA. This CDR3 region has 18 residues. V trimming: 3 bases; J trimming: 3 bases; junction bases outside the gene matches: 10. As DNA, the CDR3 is TGTGCCAGCAGCTTTGACTATTCGGGACAGGGGGATGGAAACACCATATATTTT. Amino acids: CASSFDYSGQGDGNTIYF.

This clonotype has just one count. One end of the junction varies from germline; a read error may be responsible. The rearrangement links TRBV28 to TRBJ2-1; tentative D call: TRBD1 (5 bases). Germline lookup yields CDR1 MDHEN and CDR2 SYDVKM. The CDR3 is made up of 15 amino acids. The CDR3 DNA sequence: TGTGACAGCAGCATGCGACAGCATTTCGCCAATGAGCAGTTCTTC. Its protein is CDSSMRQHFANEQFF.

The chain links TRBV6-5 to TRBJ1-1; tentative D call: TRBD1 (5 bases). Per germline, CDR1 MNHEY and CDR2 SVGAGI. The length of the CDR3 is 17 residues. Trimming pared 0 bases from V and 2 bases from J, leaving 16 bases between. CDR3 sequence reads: CASSYSGARTVNTEAFF. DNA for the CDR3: TGTGCCAGCAGTTACTCAGGGGCCAGAACGGTTAACACTGAAGCTTTCTTT.

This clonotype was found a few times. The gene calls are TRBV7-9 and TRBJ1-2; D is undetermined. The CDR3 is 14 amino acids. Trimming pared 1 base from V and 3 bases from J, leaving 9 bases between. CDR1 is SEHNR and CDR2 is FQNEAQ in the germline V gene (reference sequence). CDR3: CASSLGMAYYGYTF. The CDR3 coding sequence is TGTGCCAGCAGCTTAGGAATGGCTTACTATGGCTACACCTTC.

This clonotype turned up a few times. The CDR3 spells CASSEPNEQFF. Here the CDR3 DNA reads TGTGCCAGCAGTGAGCCGAATGAGCAGTTCTTC. This chain links TRBV25-1 with TRBJ2-1; no reliable D call. Germline assignment: CDR1 MGHDK and CDR2 SYGVNS. Trimming took 3 bases from V and 7 from J, leaving 4 bases between them. This CDR3 is 11 amino acids long.

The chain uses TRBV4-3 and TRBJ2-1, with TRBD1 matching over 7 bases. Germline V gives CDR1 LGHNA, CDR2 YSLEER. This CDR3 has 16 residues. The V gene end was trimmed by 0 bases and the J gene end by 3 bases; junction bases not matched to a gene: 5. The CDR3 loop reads CASSQDIGTVYNEQFF. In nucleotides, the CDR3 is TGCGCCAGCAGCCAAGATATAGGGACAGTCTACAATGAGCAGTTCTTC.

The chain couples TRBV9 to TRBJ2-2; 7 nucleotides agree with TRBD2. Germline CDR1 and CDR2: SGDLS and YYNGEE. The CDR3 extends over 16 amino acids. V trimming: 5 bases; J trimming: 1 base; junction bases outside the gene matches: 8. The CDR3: CASSGGGGMNTGELFF. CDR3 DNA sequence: TGTGCCAGCAGTGGTGGGGGGGGGATGAACACCGGGGAGCTGTTTTTT.

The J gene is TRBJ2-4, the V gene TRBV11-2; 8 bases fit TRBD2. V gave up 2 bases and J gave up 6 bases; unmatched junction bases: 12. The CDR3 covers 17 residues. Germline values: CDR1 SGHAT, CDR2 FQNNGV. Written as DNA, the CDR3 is TGTGCCAGCAGCTTATTAGCTTCCGGGGGGGCAGGAAACATTCAGTACTTC. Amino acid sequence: CASSLLASGGAGNIQYF.

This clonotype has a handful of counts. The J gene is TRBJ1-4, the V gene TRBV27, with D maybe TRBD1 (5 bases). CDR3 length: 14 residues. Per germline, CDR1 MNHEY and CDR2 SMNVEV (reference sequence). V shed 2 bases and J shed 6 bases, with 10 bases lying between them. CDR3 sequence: CASSLEPGDEKLFF. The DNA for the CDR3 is TGTGCCAGCAGTTTAGAGCCGGGGGATGAAAAACTGTTTTTT.

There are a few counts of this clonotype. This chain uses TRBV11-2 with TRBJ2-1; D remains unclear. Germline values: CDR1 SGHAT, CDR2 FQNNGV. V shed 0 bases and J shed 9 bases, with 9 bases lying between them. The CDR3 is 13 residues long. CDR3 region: CASSLDGLAEQFF. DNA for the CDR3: TGTGCCAGCAGCTTAGATGGGCTGGCTGAGCAGTTCTTC. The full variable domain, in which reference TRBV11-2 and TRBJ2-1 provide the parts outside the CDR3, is EAGVAQSPRYKIIEKRQSVAFWCNPISGHATLYWYQQILGQGPKLLIQFQNNGVVDDSQLPKDRFSAERLKGVDSTLKIQPAKLEDSAVYLCASSLDGLAEQFFGPGTRLTVL.

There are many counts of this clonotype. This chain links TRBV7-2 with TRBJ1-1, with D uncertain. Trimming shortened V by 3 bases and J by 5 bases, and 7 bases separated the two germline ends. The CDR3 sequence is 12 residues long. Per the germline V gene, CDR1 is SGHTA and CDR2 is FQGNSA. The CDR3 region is CASSLGETEAFF. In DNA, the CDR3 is TGTGCCAGCAGCTTGGGTGAGACTGAAGCTTTCTTT.

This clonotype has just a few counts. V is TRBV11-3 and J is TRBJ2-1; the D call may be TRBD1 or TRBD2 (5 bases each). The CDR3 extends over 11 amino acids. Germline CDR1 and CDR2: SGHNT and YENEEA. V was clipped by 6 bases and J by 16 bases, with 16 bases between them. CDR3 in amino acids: CASSSGTRLFF. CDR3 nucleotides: TGTGCCAGCAGTTCCGGGACCCGCTTATTCTTC.

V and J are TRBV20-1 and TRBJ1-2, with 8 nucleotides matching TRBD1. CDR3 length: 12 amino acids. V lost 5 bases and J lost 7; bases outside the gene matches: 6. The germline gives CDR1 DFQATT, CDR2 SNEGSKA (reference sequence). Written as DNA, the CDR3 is TGCAGTGCTCCCCGGACAGGGCTTGGCTACACCTTC. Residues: CSAPRTGLGYTF.

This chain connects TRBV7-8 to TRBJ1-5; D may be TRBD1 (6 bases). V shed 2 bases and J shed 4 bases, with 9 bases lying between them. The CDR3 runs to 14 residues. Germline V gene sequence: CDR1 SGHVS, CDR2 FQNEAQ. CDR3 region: CASSLQGRNQPQHF. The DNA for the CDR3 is TGTGCCAGCAGCTTACAGGGGCGAAATCAGCCCCAGCATTTT.

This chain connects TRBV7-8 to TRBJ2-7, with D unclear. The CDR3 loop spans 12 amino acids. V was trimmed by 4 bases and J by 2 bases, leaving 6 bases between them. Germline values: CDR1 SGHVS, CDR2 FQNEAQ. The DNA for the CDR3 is TGTGCCAGCAGCTCTCCGGCCTACGAGCAGTACTTC. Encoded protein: CASSSPAYEQYF.

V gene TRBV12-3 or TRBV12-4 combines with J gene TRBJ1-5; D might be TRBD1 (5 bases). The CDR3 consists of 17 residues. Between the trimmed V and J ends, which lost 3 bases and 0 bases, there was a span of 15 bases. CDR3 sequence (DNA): TGTGCCAGCAGTTTGGATCATGCGACAGCTAGCAATCAGCCCCAGCATTTT. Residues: CASSLDHATASNQPQHF.

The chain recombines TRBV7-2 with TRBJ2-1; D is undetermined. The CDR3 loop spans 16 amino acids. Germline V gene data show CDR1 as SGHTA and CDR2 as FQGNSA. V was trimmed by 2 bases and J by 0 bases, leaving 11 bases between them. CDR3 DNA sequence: TGTGCCAGCAGCTTATTTCGCCCGAGCTCCTACAATGAGCAGTTCTTC. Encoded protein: CASSLFRPSSYNEQFF.